The sequence of this T cell receptor beta chain was determined in a study of beta chain features in type 1 diabetes. On the study more broadly: Cell yields, gender and age were similar in healthy donors and patients. Notes on the study in general: A greater similarity of naive, central memory and Treg TCRB repertoires was seen among patients than among healthy donors. Using cDNA template may skew counts toward highly expressing activated cells. Within each of all four CD4+ subsets, Type 1 diabetes patients had TCRB CDR3s that were moderately but significantly shorter. There was no resolution here of whether HLA type influences TCRB rearrangement.

Since all of the isolated RNA was reverse transcribed, expressed TCRB transcripts were what got sequenced. The repertoire was sequenced with immunoSEQ multiplex PCR; TCRdb's copy has only in-frame clones and lacks some. The sample lists hundreds of thousands of clones, about 15% occurring once. Trimming took 0 bases from V and 8 from J, leaving 16 bases between them. Germline CDR1 is SNHLY and CDR2 is FYNNEI. The CDR3 runs 15 residues. A remark on this clone: Its target is unknown.

The chain combines TRBV2 with TRBJ1-1, with D possibly being TRBD1 (5 bases). The sequence was obtained from a man younger than 35 with type 1 diabetes. Input material: naive CD4+ T cells from blood. The CDR3 loop is CASSEASGGALEAFF. CDR3 bases: TGTGCCAGCAGTGAAGCCTCGGGAGGGGCATTGGAAGCTTTCTTT.